This TCR beta chain is drawn from a study of CD8 T cells in Susac syndrome. Study results and limitations: Where Susac syndrome CD4+ T cell repertoires were concerned, no clonal expansion was evident. In its TCR sequencing and HLA analysis, the study acknowledged that the number of individuals was relatively small.

CDR1 is SGHRS, CDR2 YFSETQ, per germline. Trimming stripped 0 bases from V and 10 bases from J, with 8 bases between. The CDR3 loop spans 13 amino acids. FACS was used to enrich TEMRA cells, whereas the CD8+ and CD4+ T cells were obtained by negative isolation. Concerning this clonotype: Its antigen is unidentified.

Reverse transcription of about 0.5 to 1 ug RNA was carried out with random hexamers. From the immunoSEQ multiplex PCR reads, TCRdb called clonotypes with MiXCR, one entry per CDR3 protein. Of under 200,000 distinct CDR3 sequences in the sample, roughly 95% were seen once. Sequencing was performed on CD4+ T cells from PBMCs. The chain recombines TRBV5-1 with TRBJ1-6, with unresolved D. The clonotype was recovered from a human donor with Susac syndrome. As DNA, the CDR3 is TGCGCCAGCAGCTTGGGCCGGTTGTCACCCCTCCACTTT. Translating it yields CASSLGRLSPLHF.